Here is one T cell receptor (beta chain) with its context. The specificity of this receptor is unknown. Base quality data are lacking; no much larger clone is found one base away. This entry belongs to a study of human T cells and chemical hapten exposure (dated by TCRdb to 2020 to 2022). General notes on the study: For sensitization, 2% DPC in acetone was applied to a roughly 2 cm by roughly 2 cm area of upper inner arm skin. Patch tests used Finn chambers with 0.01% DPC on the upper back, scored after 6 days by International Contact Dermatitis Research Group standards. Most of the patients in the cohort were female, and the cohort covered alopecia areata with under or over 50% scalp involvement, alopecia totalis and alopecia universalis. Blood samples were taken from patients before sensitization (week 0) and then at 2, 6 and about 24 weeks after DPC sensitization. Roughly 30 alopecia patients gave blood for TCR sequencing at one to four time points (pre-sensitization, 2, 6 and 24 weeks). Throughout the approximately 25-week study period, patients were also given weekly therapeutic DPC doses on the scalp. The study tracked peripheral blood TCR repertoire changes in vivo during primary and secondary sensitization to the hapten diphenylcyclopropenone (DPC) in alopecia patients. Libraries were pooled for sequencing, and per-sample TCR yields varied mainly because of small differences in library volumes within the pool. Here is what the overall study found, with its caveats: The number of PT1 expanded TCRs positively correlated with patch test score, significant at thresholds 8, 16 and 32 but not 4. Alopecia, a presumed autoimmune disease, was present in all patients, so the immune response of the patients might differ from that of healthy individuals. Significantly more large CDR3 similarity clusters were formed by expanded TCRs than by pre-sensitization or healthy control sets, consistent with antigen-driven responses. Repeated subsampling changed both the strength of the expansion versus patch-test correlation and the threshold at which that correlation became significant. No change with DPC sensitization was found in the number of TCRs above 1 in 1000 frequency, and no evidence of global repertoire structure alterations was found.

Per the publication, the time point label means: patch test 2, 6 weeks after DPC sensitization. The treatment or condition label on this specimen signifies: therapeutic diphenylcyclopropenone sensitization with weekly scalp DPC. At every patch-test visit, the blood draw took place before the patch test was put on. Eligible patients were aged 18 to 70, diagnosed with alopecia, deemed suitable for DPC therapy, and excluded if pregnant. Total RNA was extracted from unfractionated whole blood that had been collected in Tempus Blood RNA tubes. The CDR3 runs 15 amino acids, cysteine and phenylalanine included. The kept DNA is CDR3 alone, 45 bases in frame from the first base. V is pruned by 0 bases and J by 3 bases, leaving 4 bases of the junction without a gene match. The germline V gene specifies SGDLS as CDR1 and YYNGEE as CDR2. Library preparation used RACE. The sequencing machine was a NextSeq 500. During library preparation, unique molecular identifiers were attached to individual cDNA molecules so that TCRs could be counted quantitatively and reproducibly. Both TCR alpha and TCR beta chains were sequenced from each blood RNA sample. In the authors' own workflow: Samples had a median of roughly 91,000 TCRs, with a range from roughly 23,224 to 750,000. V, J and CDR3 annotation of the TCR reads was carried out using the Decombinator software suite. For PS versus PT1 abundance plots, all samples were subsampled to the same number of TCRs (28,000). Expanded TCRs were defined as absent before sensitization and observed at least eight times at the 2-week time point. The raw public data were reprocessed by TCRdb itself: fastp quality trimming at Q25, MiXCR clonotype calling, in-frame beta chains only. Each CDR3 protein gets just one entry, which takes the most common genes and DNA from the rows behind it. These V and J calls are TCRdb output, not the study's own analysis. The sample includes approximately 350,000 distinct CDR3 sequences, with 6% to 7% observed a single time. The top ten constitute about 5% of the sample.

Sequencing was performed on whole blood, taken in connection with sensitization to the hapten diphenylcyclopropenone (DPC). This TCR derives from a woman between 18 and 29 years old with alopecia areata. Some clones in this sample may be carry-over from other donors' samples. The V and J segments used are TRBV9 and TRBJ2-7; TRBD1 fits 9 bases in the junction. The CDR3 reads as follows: CASSVGTGEFYEQYF. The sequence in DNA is TGTGCCAGCAGCGTAGGGACAGGGGAATTCTACGAGCAGTACTTC.